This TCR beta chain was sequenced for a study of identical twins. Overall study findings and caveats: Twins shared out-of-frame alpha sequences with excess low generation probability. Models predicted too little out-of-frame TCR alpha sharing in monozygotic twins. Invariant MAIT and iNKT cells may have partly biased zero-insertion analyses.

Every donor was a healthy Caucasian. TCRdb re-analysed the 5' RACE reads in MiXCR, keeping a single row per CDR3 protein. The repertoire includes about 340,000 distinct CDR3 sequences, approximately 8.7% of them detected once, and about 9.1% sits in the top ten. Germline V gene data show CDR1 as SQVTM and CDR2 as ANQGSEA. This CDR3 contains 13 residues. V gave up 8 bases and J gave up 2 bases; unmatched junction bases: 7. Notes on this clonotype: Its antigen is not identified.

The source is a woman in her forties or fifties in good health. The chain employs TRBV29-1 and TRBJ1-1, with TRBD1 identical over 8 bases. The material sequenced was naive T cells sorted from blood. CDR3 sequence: CSITTGVNTEAFF. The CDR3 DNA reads TGCAGCATAACGACAGGGGTCAACACTGAAGCTTTCTTT.